This T cell receptor (beta chain) was sequenced in a study of response to subunit inactivated influenza vaccine. This CDR3 contains 15 residues. Between the trimmed V and J ends, which lost 4 bases and 2 bases, there was a span of 15 bases. Germline values: CDR1 MDHEN, CDR2 SYDVKM. The study, taken as a whole, reports: Each seasonal influenza vaccination, the authors suggested, recruits few new T cells.

TCRdb reprocessed the RT-PCR reads with MiXCR, giving one entry per CDR3 protein. Among about 700,000 distinct CDR3 sequences listed, 11% to 15% were seen once. Notes on this clonotype: Its antigen is not known.

This specimen was PBMCs from blood, taken 14 to 15 days before vaccination. The chain carries TRBV28 and TRBJ2-7; D gene unclear. This sequence originates from a man aged 45-65 years who received an inactivated influenza vaccine. CDR3 sequence reads: CASSSGPLATYEQYF. In DNA form, the CDR3 reads TGTGCCAGCAGTTCTGGACCCTTGGCCACCTACGAGCAGTACTTC. Supplemented by reference TRBV28 and TRBJ2-7, the full variable domain reads DVKVTQSSRYLVKRTGEKVFLECVQDMDHENMFWYRQDPGLGLRLIYFSYDVKMKEKGDIPEGYSVSREKKERFSLILESASTNQTSMYLCASSSGPLATYEQYFGPGTRLTVT.